The T cell receptor (beta chain) under discussion was sequenced for a study of shared clonotypes between healthy human individuals (dated by TCRdb to 2020 to 2022). Notes on the research overall: A couple of women and a few men aged 18 to 49 years were included in the cohort. Per donor, three plates each were used for CD4 naive and CD4 memory, two for CD8 naive, and one for CD8 memory. The study deeply sequenced blood TCR repertoires of five healthy adults to estimate repertoire size and the extent of clonotype sharing between individuals. Libraries were prepared and TCR repertoires were sequenced by different laboratories using diverse techniques, in order to increase sequencing depth and limit assay-specific biases. Leukapheresis yielded between about 0.85 and 10 billion PBMCs per donor.

Using the deep immunoSEQ assay, TCR CDR3 regions were amplified from genomic DNA by multiplex PCR. Genomic DNA extracted from each cell subset was distributed evenly over all wells of several immunoSEQ 96-well plates, and each plate served as one replicate. For sorted subsets, 150 to 200 ng genomic DNA, equal to about 30,000 T cell genomes, was loaded into each replicate PCR. Purified libraries were quantified with a Qubit 3.0 fluorometer, sized on a Bioanalyzer 2100, and re-quantified with the KAPA Library Quantification kit. A separate single-read 150-cycle Illumina NextSeq 550 flow cell was used to sequence each immunoSEQ 96-well plate. Regarding the original processing steps: The immunoSEQ output contained only junctional sequences without quality scores, so filtering could not match that applied to full-length reads. To assign V/J genes and CDR3, sequences were annotated against IMGT germline references using PyIR, a Python wrapper for IgBLAST v1.9. Reads with weak V/J assignments (E-value above 1e-6), missing CDR3, stop codons, out-of-frame junctions, or ambiguous translated residues were removed. V3J clonotypes were defined as sequences sharing the same inferred V gene, J gene, and CDR3 amino acid sequence. To compute the percentage overlap between repertoires, the number of shared unique clonotypes was divided by the size of the smaller repertoire. Three approaches were used to assess repertoire richness: RTK rarefaction, the Chao1 estimator, and Recon v2.1 estimates of unobserved clonotypes. OLGA was used to compute generation probabilities for all TCRbeta clonotypes that the gDNA method yielded from a handful of donors. TCRdb mirrors the immuneACCESS table, restricted to in-frame sequences. Some clones are absent from its copies; in checked studies, under half trace to an unresolved V gene, and the reason for the others is unknown. V and J calls and clone size are those listed in that table; D and trimming were worked out from the DNA. For this sample there are about 700,000 clones; around 74% appear just once. Approximately 1.8% of the sample belongs to the ten largest clones.

Healthy HIV-negative adults with no recently reported acute infections or vaccinations were included as donors. Only Caucasian adults living in Nashville, Tennessee, USA were represented among the donors. Magnetic negative selection was used to enrich CD4+ T cells, after which naive cells were positively selected on CD45RA and the negative fraction became the memory subset. Blood was obtained by leukapheresis, after which PBMCs were separated by Ficoll-Histopaque density gradient centrifugation and cryopreserved in liquid nitrogen vapor phase. Analytical flow cytometry was used to check the purity and quantity of every magnetically sorted T cell population. From each sorted fraction, genomic DNA was isolated and quantified by UV absorbance on a Nanodrop 2000c. The cysteine opens and the phenylalanine closes a CDR3 of 14 amino acids. The sequence is cut down to CDR3 DNA, 42 bases in frame from base 1. Sequences MDHEN (CDR1) and SYDVKM (CDR2) are obtained from the germline V gene. V loses 4 bases at its end and J loses 3 bases; junction bases beyond the gene matches: 0.

Overall results and qualifications from the work: Compared with non-shared clonotypes, clonotypes shared by all four sorted-subset donors had higher generation probabilities. When a few donors were compared, the shared fraction of clonotypes was about 5% for naive CD4, roughly 3.3% for naive CD8, 2.3% for memory CD4, and 0.35% to 0.5% for memory CD8. Incomplete sequencing was indicated by rarefaction of sorted-subset datasets, despite the large sequencing depth. Only blood was sampled, and tissue TCR repertoires likely differ from those in blood. Pairwise subsampling led to the expectation that sequencing depth would affect the degree of clonotype sharing among donors. The genetic and exposure-history diversity represented was limited by the small number of donors. Naive subsets generally had larger estimated clonotype richness than memory subsets.

Details on this clone: There is no known antigen for this receptor. A much larger clone differs from this one at a single base, so this may be a read error.

The rearrangement combines TRBV28 with TRBJ2-2; the central 9 bases match TRBD1. Sequencing was carried out using memory CD4+ T cells sorted from blood. The label giving this sample's cell subset or site can be read as: CD45RA-negative fraction. The receptor was isolated from a woman in her twenties or thirties in good health. CDR3 sequence: CASSWDRDTGELFF. The DNA sequence is given as TGTGCCAGCAGTTGGGACAGGGACACCGGGGAGCTGTTTTTT.